The next 27 T cell receptor beta chains were all read from a single sample in a study of Ad26.COV2.S vaccination and SARS-CoV-2 variants. Profiling relied on immunoSEQ multiplex PCR, and the TCRdb table lists in-frame clones only, not all of them. The sample has some 500,000 clones, 89% seen once; the top ten hold approximately 2.5%. Treatment: roughly 19 received Ad26.COV2.S at low or high dose, single or two shots; 5 received placebo; per-sample allocation not given. The investigators took samples on day 63 after the first vaccine or placebo injection. The sequencing here drew on peripheral blood, taken in a trial of Ad26.COV2.S vaccine versus placebo. The receptors were sampled from a person aged 18-60 years who received the Ad26.COV2.S COVID-19 vaccine or a placebo.

The genes are TRBV27 and TRBJ2-1, with 8 bases identical to TRBD1. CDR1 MNHEY and CDR2 SMNVEV come from the germline V gene (reference sequence). Losses at the gene ends were 2 bases for V and 6 bases for J; bases not matched to a gene: 9. This CDR3 comprises 16 residues. Written as DNA, the CDR3 is TGTGCCAGCAGTTTAATTCCGGGACAGGCTCCCAATGAGCAGTTCTTC. Protein product: CASSLIPGQAPNEQFF.

The chain is built from TRBV10-3 and TRBJ2-7, with D hard to call. Trimming took off 4 bases at V and 0 bases at J, with 7 bases between the two ends. CDR1 is ENHRY and CDR2 is SYGVKD in the germline V gene. CDR3 length equals 13 residues. The CDR3 coding sequence is TGTGCCATCAGTGGGACGGTCTCCTACGAGCAGTACTTC. Its translation: CAISGTVSYEQYF.

V and J are TRBV11-2 and TRBJ2-2; D might be TRBD2 (6 bases). V shed 4 bases and J shed 1 base, with 16 bases lying between them. The CDR3 runs to 17 residues. Germline loops: CDR1 SGHAT, CDR2 FQNNGV. CDR3 DNA sequence: TGTGCCAGCAGCTACAATTTAGCGGCCCTGAACACCGGGGAGCTGTTTTTT. Its protein product is CASSYNLAALNTGELFF.

The CDR3 loop is CASSIARFLNTEAFF. CDR3 in DNA: TGTGCCAGTAGTATAGCACGCTTCCTGAACACTGAAGCTTTCTTT. This chain links TRBV19 with TRBJ1-1; no firm D call. CDR1 is LNHDA, CDR2 SQIVND, per germline (reference sequence). This CDR3 has 15 amino acids. V gave up 1 base and J gave up 0 bases, with 9 bases separating them.

This clone was detected only once. The chain carries TRBV6-5 and TRBJ1-1; D perhaps matches TRBD1 (5 bases). Germline lookup yields CDR1 MNHEY and CDR2 SVGAGI. This CDR3 spans 13 amino acids. The germline V and J ends were trimmed by 6 bases and 6 bases, with 14 bases remaining between them. CDR3 DNA: TGTGCCAGCAGGGTGGGGGGACGGCCTGAAGCTTTCTTT. Amino acids: CASRVGGRPEAFF.

The J gene is TRBJ2-2, the V gene TRBV6-2 or TRBV6-3; TRBD2 matches 10 bases. CDR1 and CDR2 from the germline V gene are MNHEY and SVGEGT. Trimming cost V 6 bases and J 7 bases; bases outside gene matches: 8. The CDR3 runs to 15 residues. The CDR3 loop is CASSPSGSRLGELFF. The CDR3 region has the DNA TGTGCCAGCAGCCCTAGCGGGAGTAGACTCGGGGAGCTGTTTTTT.

The CDR3 reads CASSPAGGTNTGELFF. In DNA form, the CDR3 reads TGTGCCAGCAGCCCCGCCGGGGGGACGAACACCGGGGAGCTGTTTTTT. V and J are TRBV7-3 and TRBJ2-2; the match to TRBD2 covers 7 bases. The V and J ends lost 5 bases and 0 bases, in that order; junction bases with no gene match: 6. Per the germline V gene, CDR1 is SGHTA and CDR2 is FQGTGA. The CDR3 is 16 amino acids.

In this sample, this clone turned up once. The rearrangement uses TRBV2 and TRBJ2-4; D is unresolved. The CDR3 sequence is 16 residues long. CDR1 is SNHLY and CDR2 is FYNNEI in the germline V gene. Trimming removed 5 bases at V and 1 base at J, with 15 bases between. The CDR3 DNA is TGTGCCAGCAGTAGCAGGCTCCTTCTGGCCAAAAACATTCAGTACTTC. Its protein product is CASSSRLLLAKNIQYF.

The rearrangement joins TRBV15 to TRBJ1-1; 8 bases map to TRBD1. Trimming took 1 base from V and 10 from J; bases not matched to a gene: 5. Germline lookup yields CDR1 LNHNV and CDR2 YYDKDF (reference sequence). The CDR3 extends over 13 amino acids. The CDR3 DNA reads TGTGCCACCAGCAGAGCCCTGACAGGGGCAGCTTTCTTT. It yields the protein CATSRALTGAAFF.

The rearrangement links TRBV28 to TRBJ2-7, with no clear D. The ends were cut back, 4 bases at V and 6 bases at J, with 13 bases in the middle. The CDR3 has 13 residues. CDR1 MDHEN and CDR2 SYDVKM come from the germline V gene. CDR3 bases: TGTGCCAGCAGTTCCCATTCGTATGGCGAGCAGTACGTC. It yields the protein CASSSHSYGEQYV.

The J gene is TRBJ2-3, the V gene TRBV5-1; 7 bases line up with TRBD1. This CDR3 is built from 14 residues. The V segment lost 7 bases and the J segment 0 bases; nucleotides outside the gene matches: 5. The germline V gene encodes CDR1 SGHRS and CDR2 YFSETQ. This chain's CDR3 is CASRPGGSTDTQYF. The CDR3 nucleotides read TGCGCCAGCCGCCCAGGGGGTAGCACAGATACGCAGTATTTT.

The chain carries TRBV4-1 and TRBJ2-7; D perhaps matches TRBD1 (5 bases). The CDR3 extends over 15 amino acids. Trimming removed 4 bases at V and 1 base at J, with 14 bases between. CDR1 is MGHRA, CDR2 YSYEKL, per germline. In DNA, the CDR3 is TGCGCCAGCAGCCGTTTGGGGCTATCTTCCTACGAGCAGTACTTC. Protein sequence: CASSRLGLSSYEQYF.

The genes are TRBV7-9 and TRBJ1-4; the D gene is possibly TRBD1 (6 bases). The germline V gene encodes CDR1 SEHNR and CDR2 FQNEAQ (reference sequence). CDR3 length: 13 amino acids. Between the trimmed V and J ends, which lost 5 bases and 8 bases, there was a span of 12 bases. The CDR3 spells CASSRGREEKLFF. The DNA of the CDR3 is TGTGCCAGCAGCCGGGGGCGGGAAGAAAAACTGTTTTTT.

CDR3 sequence: CASSPLASTGELFF. The CDR3 DNA is TGTGCCAGCAGTCCTCTAGCTTCCACCGGGGAGCTGTTTTTT. V and J are TRBV27 and TRBJ2-2; a possible D gene is TRBD2 (5 bases). The V gene's germline CDR1 is MNHEY and CDR2 SMNVEV (reference sequence). The CDR3 length is 14 residues. V was pared by 5 bases and J by 4 bases, with 11 bases between.

The rearrangement links TRBV4-3 to TRBJ2-1, with D perhaps TRBD2 (6 bases). The CDR3 is 14 residues long. CDR1 and CDR2 (germline): LGHNA, YSLEER. The V end lost 1 base, the J end lost 9 bases, and 13 bases lay between the germline ends. The CDR3 region is CASSQGGRDGEQFF. CDR3 DNA: TGCGCCAGCAGCCAAGGTGGGCGGGATGGTGAGCAGTTCTTC.

The chain links TRBV9 to TRBJ1-1, with TRBD1 matching over 7 bases. Germline CDR1 SGDLS, CDR2 YYNGEE. This CDR3 has 15 residues. V was clipped by 0 bases and J by 5 bases; unmatched bases: 7. The CDR3 coding sequence is TGTGCCAGCAGCGTAGAAGGGGACAGTTGGACTGAAGCTTTCTTT. As protein: CASSVEGDSWTEAFF.

This CDR3 reads CASSYQDVGVEKLFF. CDR3 DNA sequence: TGTGCCAGCAGTTACCAGGACGTAGGTGTTGAAAAACTGTTTTTT. The chain employs TRBV6-2 or TRBV6-3 and TRBJ1-4; no reliable D call. Germline V gene data show CDR1 as MNHEY and CDR2 as SVGEGT. Trimming left V 2 bases short and J 7 bases short, with 14 bases between. This CDR3 region has 15 residues.

The genes are TRBV5-4 and TRBJ2-7, with 16 nucleotides matching TRBD2. CDR1 and CDR2 from the germline V gene are SGHNT and YYREEE (reference sequence). J lost 4 bases, V lost 3 bases, and 10 bases had no gene match. This CDR3 is 18 amino acids long. The DNA of the CDR3 is TGTGCCAGCAGCTCCCCCGGGACTAGCGGGGGGGGACCGTACGAGCAGTACTTC. Protein product: CASSSPGTSGGGPYEQYF.

This chain links TRBV30 with TRBJ1-1, with D possibly matching TRBD1 (5 bases). This CDR3 is 11 amino acids long. Germline assignment: CDR1 GTSNPN and CDR2 SVGIG (reference sequence). V was shortened by 4 bases and J by 14 bases, with 17 bases between the two germline ends. For the CDR3, the DNA is TGTGCCTGGACCGCCCCGCGCGGACACTTCTTT. It codes for CAWTAPRGHFF.

The V call is TRBV4-1, the J call TRBJ2-2, with TRBD1 as a possible D gene (5 bases). V was cut by 3 bases and J by 1 base, with 9 bases left in between. Germline CDR1 reads MGHRA; CDR2 reads YSYEKL. CDR3 length: 15 residues. CDR3 bases: TGCGCCAGCAGCCACGCCGACAGGAACACCGGGGAGCTGTTTTTT. Amino acid sequence: CASSHADRNTGELFF.

This clone was recorded once. The V and J genes are TRBV27 and TRBJ1-1, with TRBD1 identical over 10 bases. CDR3 length equals 13 residues. V lost 3 bases and J lost 6; bases outside the gene matches: 1. The germline V gene has CDR1 MNHEY and CDR2 SMNVEV (reference sequence). The CDR3 bases are TGTGCCAGCAGTTTCGGGACAGGGGCTGAAGCTTTCTTT. It translates to CASSFGTGAEAFF.

The chain joins TRBV5-1 to TRBJ2-5; 10 bases map to TRBD2. The trim removed 2 bases at V and 2 bases at J, leaving 6 bases unmatched. The CDR3 consists of 16 residues. Germline V gene sequence: CDR1 SGHRS, CDR2 YFSETQ. The CDR3 loop reads CASSFGLAGEQETQYF. CDR3 DNA: TGCGCCAGCAGCTTCGGGCTAGCGGGGGAGCAAGAGACCCAGTACTTC.

CDR3 loop: CAISGTGGYEQYF. CDR3 DNA: TGTGCCATCAGTGGGACAGGGGGTTACGAGCAGTACTTC. The chain recombines TRBV10-3 with TRBJ2-7; TRBD1 agrees at 10 bases. This CDR3 region has 13 residues. CDR1 and CDR2 (germline): ENHRY, SYGVKD. Losses at the gene ends were 4 bases for V and 4 bases for J; bases not matched to a gene: 1.

The chain uses TRBV7-2 and TRBJ2-1, with a possible D match to TRBD1 (7 bases). V lost 3 bases to trimming and J lost 15 bases, with 24 bases between them. Germline loops: CDR1 SGHTA, CDR2 FQGNSA. The CDR3 is 15 residues long. CDR3 nucleotides: TGTGCCAGCAGCTTGGAGGGGGACAGTGTACAAGGACTGTTCTTC. Its translation is CASSLEGDSVQGLFF.

The chain recombines TRBV6-6 with TRBJ1-3; D is unresolved. CDR3 length: 14 residues. Germline CDR1 reads MNHNY; CDR2 reads SVGAGI (reference sequence). The ends were cut back, 7 bases at V and 0 bases at J, with 10 bases in the middle. The CDR3 bases are TGTGCCAGCATCTCCCGGGACTCTGGAAACACCATATATTTT. Protein product: CASISRDSGNTIYF.

This chain uses TRBV9 with TRBJ2-1; D tentatively fits TRBD1 or TRBD2 (7 bases each). V was shortened by 4 bases and J by 9 bases, with 23 bases between the two germline ends. Germline CDR1 is SGDLS and CDR2 is YYNGEE. CDR3 length: 16 amino acids. CDR3 nucleotide sequence: TGTGCCAGCAGCTCCACCCCAGGGGGGGCTAAGGGTGAGCAGTTCTTC. Its protein product is CASSSTPGGAKGEQFF.

The chain combines TRBV11-2 with TRBJ1-2, with D hard to call. Trimming shortened V by 6 bases and J by 0 bases, and 14 bases separated the two germline ends. CDR1 and CDR2 from the germline V gene are SGHAT and FQNNGV. This CDR3 spans 15 amino acids. The CDR3 sequence: CASRPLGGSNYGYTF. The CDR3 DNA is TGTGCCAGCAGGCCCTTGGGAGGGTCTAACTATGGCTACACCTTC.